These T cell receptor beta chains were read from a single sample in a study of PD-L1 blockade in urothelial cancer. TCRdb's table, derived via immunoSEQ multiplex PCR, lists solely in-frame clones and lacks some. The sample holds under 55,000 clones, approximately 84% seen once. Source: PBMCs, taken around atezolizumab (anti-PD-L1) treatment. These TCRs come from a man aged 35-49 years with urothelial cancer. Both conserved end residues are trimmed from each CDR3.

ASSRTSGGSSSTDTQY	16	TRBJ2-3	TRBV7-3
ASSPRGQTNEQF	12	TRBJ2-1	TRBV18
AWTPGVGNQPQH	12	TRBJ1-5	TRBV30
ASSSLQGVNTEAF	13	TRBJ1-1	TRBV19
ASRELAGDEQY	11	TRBJ2-7	TRBV27
ASSYGTGVEEQF	12	TRBJ2-1	TRBV27
ATKGSRGDTEAF	12	TRBJ1-1	TRBV15
ASRTQGSNTEAF	12	TRBJ1-1	TRBV27
ASRLAGDTQY	10	TRBJ2-3	TRBV6-6
ATPSQRMSYEQY	12	TRBJ2-7	TRBV5-8
ASSLKGQGWQY	11	TRBJ2-7	TRBV11-2
ASSFGERRTEAF	12	TRBJ1-1	TRBV19
ASSVAGGPGGELF	13	TRBJ2-2	TRBV11-2
ASSSGQGDMEQY	12	TRBJ2-7	TRBV7-2
ASSLGGSNGEQF	12	TRBJ2-1	TRBV5-1
ASSLVGASNQPQH	13	TRBJ1-5	TRBV28
ASSRQGADYGYT	12	TRBJ1-2	TRBV2
ASSQLAGAGKTQY	13	TRBJ2-5	TRBV19
ASSAGQGYEQF	11	TRBJ2-1	TRBV28
ASSPGGSEQY	10	TRBJ2-7	TRBV4-1
AWTLTDTQY	9	TRBJ2-3	TRBV30
ASSGASAYNEQF	12	TRBJ2-1	TRBV4-3
ASSLVGGGLGNEQF	14	TRBJ2-1	TRBV11-2